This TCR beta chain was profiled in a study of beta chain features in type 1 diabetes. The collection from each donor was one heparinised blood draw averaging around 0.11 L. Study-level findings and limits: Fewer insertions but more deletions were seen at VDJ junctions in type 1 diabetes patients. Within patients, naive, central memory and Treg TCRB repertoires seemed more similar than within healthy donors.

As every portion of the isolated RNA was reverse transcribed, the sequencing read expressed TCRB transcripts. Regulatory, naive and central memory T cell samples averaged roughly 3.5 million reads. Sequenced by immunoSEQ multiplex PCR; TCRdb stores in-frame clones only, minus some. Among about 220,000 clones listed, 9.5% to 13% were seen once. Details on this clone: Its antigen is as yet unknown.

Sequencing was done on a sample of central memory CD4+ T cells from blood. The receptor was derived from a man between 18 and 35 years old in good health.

CDR3 region: CASSEATGPQETQYF. In DNA form, the CDR3 reads TGTGCCAGCAGTGAAGCGACAGGGCCCCAGGAGACCCAGTACTTC. The chain uses TRBV25-1 and TRBJ2-5; 7 bases are shared with TRBD1. V lost 2 bases and J lost 5; bases outside the gene matches: 8. The CDR3 is 15 residues long. CDR1 MGHDK and CDR2 SYGVNS come from the germline V gene.